This T cell receptor beta chain appears in the sequencing data of a study of identifying expanded T cells in peripheral blood. Study-wide results and limits: Differentially abundant clones: 0.95 to 1.5 between replicates, 16.4 at 2 to 3 weeks, over 18 at four.

Measured with immunoSEQ multiplex PCR; TCRdb has only the in-frame clones, and not every one. The table lists approximately 130,000 clones, 75% to 90% of them singletons. A note on this clone: Its antigen is not known.

Deletions cut 0 bases from V and 4 bases from J, with 16 bases between. The CDR3 is made up of 16 amino acids. The V gene's germline CDR1 is MNHNY and CDR2 SVGAGI (reference sequence). The TCR sequence derives from a person aged 18 to 70 in good health. Sequenced: blood. This sequence joins TRBV6-6 and TRBJ2-7; perhaps TRBD2 as D (7 bases). Here the CDR3 reads CASSYSGGLSGYEQYF. The CDR3 region has the DNA TGTGCCAGCAGTTACTCCGGGGGCCTTAGCGGGTACGAGCAGTACTTC.